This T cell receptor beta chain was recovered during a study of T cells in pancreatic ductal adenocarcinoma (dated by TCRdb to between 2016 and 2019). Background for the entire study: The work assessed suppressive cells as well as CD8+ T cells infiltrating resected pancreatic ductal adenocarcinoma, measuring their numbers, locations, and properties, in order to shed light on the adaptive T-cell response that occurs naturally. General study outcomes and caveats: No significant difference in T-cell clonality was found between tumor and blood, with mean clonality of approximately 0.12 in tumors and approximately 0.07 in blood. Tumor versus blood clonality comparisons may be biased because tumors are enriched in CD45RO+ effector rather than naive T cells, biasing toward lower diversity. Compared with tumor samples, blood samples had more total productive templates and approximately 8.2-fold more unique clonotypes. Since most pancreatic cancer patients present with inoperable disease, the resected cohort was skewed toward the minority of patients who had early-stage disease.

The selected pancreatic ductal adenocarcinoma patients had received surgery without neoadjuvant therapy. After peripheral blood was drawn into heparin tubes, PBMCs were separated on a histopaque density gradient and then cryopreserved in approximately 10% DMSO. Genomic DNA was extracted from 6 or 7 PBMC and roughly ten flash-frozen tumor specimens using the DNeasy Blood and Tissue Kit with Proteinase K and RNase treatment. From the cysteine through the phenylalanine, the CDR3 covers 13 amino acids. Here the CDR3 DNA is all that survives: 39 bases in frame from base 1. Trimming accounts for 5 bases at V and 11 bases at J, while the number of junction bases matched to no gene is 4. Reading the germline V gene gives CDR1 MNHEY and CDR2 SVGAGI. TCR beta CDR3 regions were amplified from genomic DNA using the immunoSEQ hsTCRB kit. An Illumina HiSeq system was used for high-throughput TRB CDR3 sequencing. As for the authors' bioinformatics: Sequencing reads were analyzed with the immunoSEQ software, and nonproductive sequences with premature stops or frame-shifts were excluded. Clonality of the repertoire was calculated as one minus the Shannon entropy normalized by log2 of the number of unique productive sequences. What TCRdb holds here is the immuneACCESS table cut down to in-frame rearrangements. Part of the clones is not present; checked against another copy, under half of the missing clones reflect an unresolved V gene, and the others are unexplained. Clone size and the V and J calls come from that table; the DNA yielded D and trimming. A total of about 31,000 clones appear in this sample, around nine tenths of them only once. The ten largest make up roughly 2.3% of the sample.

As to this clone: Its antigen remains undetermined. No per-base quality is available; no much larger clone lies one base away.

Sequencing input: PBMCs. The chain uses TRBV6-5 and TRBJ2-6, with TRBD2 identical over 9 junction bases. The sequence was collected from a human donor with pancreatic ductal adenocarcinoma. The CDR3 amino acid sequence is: CASSGLASHVLTF. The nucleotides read TGTGCCAGCAGTGGACTAGCGTCCCACGTCCTGACTTTC.